What follows describes a single T cell receptor (beta chain). No cognate antigen has been identified for it. Base qualities were left out, and no much larger clone turns up one base away. Libraries were constructed by the immunoSEQ multiplex PCR assay. The original pipeline was this. A statistical classification framework was developed to diagnose cytomegalovirus status using the catalog of TCR beta chain sequences. TCRdb carries this immuneACCESS record with in-frame sequences only. Its versions omit some clonotypes, under half of them owing to an unresolved V gene in the studies checked, with the rest unexplained. The DNA was the basis for D and trimming; V, J and clone size are from that table. The sample data list 150,000 or so clones, and roughly nine tenths of these were observed just once. The ten most abundant clones make up around 9% of the sample. CDR1 is given as MNHEY and CDR2 as SVGAGI, both from the germline V gene. Reading from cysteine to phenylalanine, the CDR3 counts 14 amino acids. Kept here is only the CDR3 DNA, which spans 42 bases and is read in frame from base 1. The junction shows trimming of 4 bases on V and 6 bases on J, and the gene matches do not reach 7 bases of it.

The source of the sample is a study of cytomegalovirus exposure and HLA in healthy donors (dated by TCRdb to about 2017). About the full investigation: The 666 repertoires of the first cohort and the approximately 130 validation repertoires were produced on the same platform, according to a later analysis. The study was designed to test whether signatures of past pathogen exposure could be identified by cataloging public T cell receptors. In addition to the first cohort of 666 subjects, a separate validation cohort of under 150 different subjects was used. To predict cytomegalovirus infection status, the study brought together high-throughput TCR immunosequencing, statistical association of individual TCRs with disease status, and machine learning.

Study-wide conclusions, independent of this receptor: Cytomegalovirus status was reported to be diagnosed by the classifier with high specificity and sensitivity in both the original and validation cohorts. Of the cluster scores, roughly 95% were above 0 in a later analysis, which found that TCRs clustered in the first cohort also tended to co-occur in the 120 validation repertoires. All 120 or so repertoires were used to score co-occurrence in the validation cohort in a later analysis, because that analysis had no HLA typing for the cohort. The study gave a list of 150 to 200 TCR beta chains associated with cytomegalovirus. According to the authors, the approach could potentially be generalized to other disease states and immunological phenotypes. While some public TCRs were present in many individuals, most TCR sequences turned up only very rarely across donors. Three of the identified cytomegalovirus-associated TCR beta chains were confirmed in vitro to be specific for cytomegalovirus antigens.

The donors belonged to the validation cohort of about 120 subjects, which was separate from the approximately 700-subject first cohort. The TCR sequence derives from a woman between 18 and 29 years old in good health and CMV-seropositive. Rearrangement joined TRBV6-5 to TRBJ2-7; a stretch of 9 junction bases matches TRBD1. Material: PBMCs. The DNA sequence follows: TGTGCCAGCAGTTCCGGACAGGGGATAGGCGAGCAGTACTTC. Translated, this is CASSSGQGIGEQYF.